This passage covers 12 T cell receptor beta chains from one sample sequenced in a study of identical twins. TCRdb fed the 5' RACE reads into MiXCR, producing one record per CDR3 protein. The table shows just under 650,000 distinct CDR3 sequences, with roughly 7.1% occurring only once. The sample also formed part of further work on yellow fever vaccine responses in identical twins.

Material: PBMCs. These receptors were collected from a young woman in good health.

This clonotype came up many times. This chain joins TRBV25-1 and TRBJ2-3, with 15 bases identical to TRBD2. Trimming removed 4 bases from V and 0 bases from J; junction bases left unmatched: 2. Germline CDR1 is MGHDK and CDR2 is SYGVNS. The CDR3 spans 17 residues. The CDR3 bases are TGTGCCAGCAGTGGGACTAGCGGGGGGGCTAGCACAGATACGCAGTATTTT. Its protein is CASSGTSGGASTDTQYF. Drawing the rest from reference TRBV25-1 and TRBJ2-3, the complete variable domain is EADIYQTPRYLVIGTGKKITLECSQTMGHDKMYWYQQDPGMELHLIHYSYGVNSTEKGDLSSESTVSRIRTEHFPLTLESARPSHTSQYLCASSGTSGGASTDTQYFGPGTRLTVL.

The V gene is TRBV18, the J gene TRBJ2-5; 9 nucleotides align to TRBD1. Germline loops: CDR1 KGHSH, CDR2 LQKENI. This CDR3 has 15 residues. V was pared by 3 bases and J by 1 base, with 3 bases of the junction left unmatched. CDR3 region: CASSPPTGGQETQYF. CDR3 DNA: TGTGCCAGCTCACCGCCGACAGGGGGCCAAGAGACCCAGTACTTC. The full variable domain, rest sourced from reference TRBV18 and TRBJ2-5, is NAGVMQNPRHLVRRRGQEARLRCSPMKGHSHVYWYRQLPEEGLKFMVYLQKENIIDESGMPKERFSAEFPKEGPSILRIQQVVRGDSAAYFCASSPPTGGQETQYFGPGTRLLVL.

The rearrangement joins TRBV7-3 to TRBJ2-5; 9 bases fit TRBD1. V lost 5 bases to trimming and J lost 1 base; unmatched junction nucleotides: 5. This CDR3 comprises 15 residues. The germline gives CDR1 SGHTA, CDR2 FQGTGA. The CDR3 DNA reads TGTGCCAGCAGCAGACAGGGGGGCAGCCAAGAGACCCAGTACTTC. Translating it yields CASSRQGGSQETQYF.

This clonotype was seen at least ten times. The chain combines TRBV3-1 with TRBJ2-3; D may be TRBD2 (6 bases). V was pared by 6 bases and J by 4 bases, with 17 bases between. Per germline, CDR1 LGHDT and CDR2 YNNKEL (reference sequence). This CDR3 has 15 residues. CDR3 protein: CASSADGGASDTQYF. The CDR3 DNA sequence: TGTGCCAGCAGTGCCGACGGGGGAGCTTCAGATACGCAGTATTTT.

This clonotype was found a few times. The V call is TRBV5-1, the J call TRBJ2-1; TRBD1 agrees at 9 bases. With V trimmed by 2 bases and J by 5 bases, 8 bases remained unmatched. Germline CDR1 reads SGHRS; CDR2 reads YFSETQ. This CDR3 contains 16 residues. In DNA form, the CDR3 reads TGCGCCAGCAGCTTATGGGGGACAGGGTCCAACAATGAGCAGTTCTTC. Translation gives CASSLWGTGSNNEQFF.

The rearrangement uses TRBV20-1 and TRBJ2-3, with D perhaps TRBD2 (6 bases). This CDR3 region has 15 residues. V shed 7 bases and J shed 0 bases, with 17 bases lying between them. Germline V gives CDR1 DFQATT, CDR2 SNEGSKA (reference sequence). CDR3 sequence reads: CSVLGGVTSTDTQYF. DNA of the CDR3: TGCAGTGTCCTAGGCGGGGTCACTAGCACAGATACGCAGTATTTT.

The table lists this clonotype with many counts. The chain uses TRBV3-1 and TRBJ2-3; 8 bases are shared with TRBD1. J gave up 2 bases and V 4 bases, and 5 bases lay outside the gene matches. Per germline, CDR1 LGHDT and CDR2 YNNKEL (reference sequence). The CDR3 spans 15 residues. CDR3 sequence reads: CASSPDRVLTDTQYF. Here the CDR3 DNA reads TGTGCCAGCAGCCCGGACAGGGTACTCACAGATACGCAGTATTTT.

This clonotype was recorded a few times. V is TRBV7-6 and J is TRBJ1-1; D uncertain. The CDR3 has 13 residues. CDR1 SGHVS and CDR2 FNYEAQ come from the germline V gene. V dropped 8 bases and J dropped 3 bases, with 13 bases sitting between them. The CDR3 reads CASGLSEDTEAFF. DNA of the CDR3: TGTGCCAGCGGGCTATCGGAGGACACTGAAGCTTTCTTT.

This clonotype was seen a few times. The V gene is TRBV6-6, the J gene TRBJ2-5; D may be TRBD2 (5 bases). CDR1 is MNHNY, CDR2 SVGAGI, per germline (reference sequence). The CDR3 runs to 12 residues. V lost 6 bases to trimming and J lost 7 bases, with 12 bases between them. CDR3 protein: CASRGVGGTQYF. The CDR3 region has the DNA TGTGCCAGCAGGGGAGTTGGAGGGACCCAGTACTTC.

CDR3 region: CASSEVGSGRGNEQFF. CDR3 sequence (DNA): TGTGCCAGCAGTGAAGTCGGTAGCGGGAGGGGAAATGAGCAGTTCTTC. The gene calls are TRBV2 and TRBJ2-1; 11 bases line up with TRBD2. V trimming: 1 base; J trimming: 7 bases; junction bases outside the gene matches: 6. This CDR3 spans 16 amino acids. Germline loops: CDR1 SNHLY, CDR2 FYNNEI.

This clonotype occurred many times. V gene TRBV5-1 combines with J gene TRBJ1-5, with 12 bases identical to TRBD1. This CDR3 comprises 19 residues. Germline trimming cut 3 bases from V and 0 bases from J; bases unmatched to any gene: 10. Per germline, CDR1 SGHRS and CDR2 YFSETQ. This CDR3 is CASSWFRDRGQDSNQPQHF. In nucleotides, the CDR3 is TGCGCCAGCAGCTGGTTCCGGGACAGGGGGCAAGATAGCAATCAGCCCCAGCATTTT.

The J gene is TRBJ2-2, the V gene TRBV7-2; D tentatively fits TRBD1 or TRBD2 (5 bases each). Germline values: CDR1 SGHTA, CDR2 FQGNSA. CDR3 size: 17 residues. Trimming removed 8 bases at V and 9 bases at J, with 28 bases between. CDR3 in amino acids: CASPPTPGPHDPRELFF. The CDR3, as DNA: TGTGCCAGCCCACCCACCCCGGGGCCACACGACCCCCGGGAGCTGTTTTTT.